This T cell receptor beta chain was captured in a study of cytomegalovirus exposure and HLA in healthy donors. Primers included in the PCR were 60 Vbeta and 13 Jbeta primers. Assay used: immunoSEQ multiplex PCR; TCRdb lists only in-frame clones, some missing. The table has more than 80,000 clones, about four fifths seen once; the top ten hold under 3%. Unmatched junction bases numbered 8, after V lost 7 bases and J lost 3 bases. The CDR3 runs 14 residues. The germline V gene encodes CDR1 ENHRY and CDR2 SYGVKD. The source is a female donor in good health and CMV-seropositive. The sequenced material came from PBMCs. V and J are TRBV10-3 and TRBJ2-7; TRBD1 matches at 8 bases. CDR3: CAINGQGALYEQYF. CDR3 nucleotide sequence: TGTGCCATCAACGGTCAGGGGGCACTCTACGAGCAGTACTTC.